These 10 T cell receptor beta chains originate from one sample sequenced in a study of blood T cell repertoires in COVID-19. Method: immunoSEQ multiplex PCR; TCRdb's copy keeps in-frame clones and lacks some. Among tens of thousands of clones listed, about 72% were seen once. Material: peripheral blood. The receptor source for this set is a woman older than 75 with acute or convalescent COVID-19.

The rearrangement links TRBV3-1 (or the pseudogene TRBV3-2) to TRBJ1-2, with D possibly matching TRBD1 (5 bases). V lost 2 bases, J lost 3 bases, and 10 bases lay in between. In germline, CDR1 is LGHDT, CDR2 YNNKEL (reference sequence). The CDR3 extends over 14 amino acids. The CDR3 here is CASSQSGGYYGYTF. Written as DNA, the CDR3 is TGTGCCAGCAGCCAAAGTGGGGGGTACTATGGCTACACCTTC.

The chain recombines TRBV3-1 (or the pseudogene TRBV3-2) with TRBJ1-5; the D is unclear. CDR1 and CDR2 from the germline V gene are LGHDT and YNNKEL (reference sequence). Trimming took 6 bases from V and 3 from J, leaving 9 bases between them. This CDR3 has 13 amino acids. CDR3: CASSYQDNQPQHF. In nucleotides, the CDR3 is TGTGCCAGCAGTTATCAGGACAATCAGCCCCAGCATTTT.

The chain carries TRBV27 and TRBJ1-2; D perhaps matches TRBD1 (6 bases). The CDR3 has 14 amino acids. V was trimmed by 11 bases and J by 2 bases, leaving 18 bases between them. Germline V gene data show CDR1 as MNHEY and CDR2 as SMNVEV (reference sequence). The CDR3 coding sequence is TGTGCCTCCGCCTCGGGGGGGCAGAACTATGGCTACACCTTC. It yields the protein CASASGGQNYGYTF.

The chain employs TRBV15 and TRBJ2-3, with D perhaps TRBD2 (5 bases). Per germline, CDR1 LNHNV and CDR2 YYDKDF (reference sequence). Trimming removed 4 bases at V and 4 bases at J, with 12 bases between. CDR3 length: 14 residues. This chain's CDR3 is CATSIDTRADTQYF. The CDR3 bases are TGTGCCACCAGCATCGACACTAGGGCAGATACGCAGTATTTT.

V usage is TRBV15 and J usage is TRBJ1-5; 8 bases fit TRBD1. J lost 9 bases, V lost 0 bases, and 7 bases had no gene match. Germline-derived CDR1 and CDR2 are LNHNV and YYDKDF (reference sequence). There are 15 residues in the CDR3. CDR3 in DNA: TGTGCCACCAGCAGAGATCCGACAGGGGCCAGGCCCCAGCATTTT. Translating gives CATSRDPTGARPQHF. The full variable domain, its missing parts supplied by reference TRBV15 and TRBJ1-5, is DAMVIQNPRYQVTQFGKPVTLSCSQTLNHNVMYWYQQKSSQAPKLLFHYYDKDFNNEADTPDNFQSRRPNTSFCFLDIRSPGLGDTAMYLCATSRDPTGARPQHFGDGTRLSIL.

The V call is TRBV4-3, the J call TRBJ2-3; 13 nucleotides agree with TRBD2. The CDR3 contains 15 residues. CDR1 is LGHNA, CDR2 YSLEER, per germline. The V and J ends lost 10 bases and 7 bases, in that order; junction bases with no gene match: 11. The CDR3 nucleotides read TGCGCCATTCCTAGGACTAGCGGGAGAAGACATACGCAGTATTTT. It specifies CAIPRTSGRRHTQYF.

In its sample, this clone was seen once. The chain combines TRBV18 with TRBJ2-7; 8 bases match TRBD1. After removal of 6 bases from V and 3 bases from J, the junction contained 10 bases not matched to a gene. This CDR3 is built from 15 residues. Germline CDR1 reads KGHSH; CDR2 reads LQKENI. The CDR3 here is CASSLGGQASYEQYF. As DNA, the CDR3 is TGTGCCAGCTCGCTGGGGGGACAGGCCAGCTACGAGCAGTACTTC.

This chain links TRBV3-1 (or the pseudogene TRBV3-2) with TRBJ1-1; no clear D gene. This CDR3 has 15 residues. The germline gives CDR1 LGHDT, CDR2 YNNKEL (reference sequence). V was clipped by 4 bases and J by 5 bases, with 17 bases between them. The CDR3 region is CASSPGIEFQTEAFF. Written as DNA, the CDR3 is TGTGCCAGCAGCCCGGGAATCGAGTTCCAAACTGAAGCTTTCTTT.

This clone appeared a single time. This rearrangement joins TRBV18 to TRBJ2-1; 15 bases line up with TRBD2. V was clipped by 0 bases and J by 9 bases; unmatched bases: 3. CDR3 length: 16 residues. Germline V CDR1 and CDR2: KGHSH, LQKENI. CDR3 in amino acids: CASSPPGLAGGREQFF. CDR3 DNA: TGTGCCAGCTCACCACCGGGACTAGCGGGAGGCCGTGAGCAGTTCTTC.

In this sample, this clone turned up a few times. The V call is TRBV14, the J call TRBJ1-2; 7 bases are shared with TRBD1. V lost 1 base and J lost 2; bases outside the gene matches: 4. Looked up from germline, CDR1 is SGHDN and CDR2 is FVKESK. CDR3 length equals 15 residues. The CDR3 DNA reads TGTGCCAGCAGCCAAGTCGGCAGGGGGAACTATGGCTACACCTTC. Translated: CASSQVGRGNYGYTF.